The 17 T cell receptor beta chains reported below all come from one sample, sequenced in a study of T-cell memory formation after mild COVID-19. MiXCR, run by TCRdb on the 5' RACE reads, gives a single entry per CDR3 protein. The sample consists of 250,000 or so distinct CDR3 sequences, around 17% of them appearing once. The sequenced material came from PBMCs or a T cell subset sorted from them (not recorded which). The receptor set was obtained from a man between 18 and 29 years old who had mild COVID-19 (a few samples of this study predate the infection). Cell type and time point are not known.

The chain couples TRBV10-3 to TRBJ2-5; 7 bases match TRBD2. V lost 4 bases to trimming and J lost 5 bases; unmatched junction nucleotides: 7. Germline V CDR1 and CDR2: ENHRY, SYGVKD. The CDR3 covers 14 residues. CDR3 coding DNA: TGTGCCATCAGTGTCGGGGGGTCTAGGGAGACCCAGTACTTC. It is translated as CAISVGGSRETQYF.

This chain uses TRBV18 with TRBJ1-2, with 9 positions matching TRBD1. The CDR3 covers 17 residues. Germline V gene sequence: CDR1 KGHSH, CDR2 LQKENI. The ends lost 0 bases at V and 6 bases at J; junction bases unmatched: 11. CDR3 sequence: CASSPPDVRRDRDGYTF. As DNA, the CDR3 is TGTGCCAGCTCACCACCAGACGTTCGTCGGGACAGGGATGGCTACACCTTC. The full variable domain, completed using reference TRBV18 and TRBJ1-2, is NAGVMQNPRHLVRRRGQEARLRCSPMKGHSHVYWYRQLPEEGLKFMVYLQKENIIDESGMPKERFSAEFPKEGPSILRIQQVVRGDSAAYFCASSPPDVRRDRDGYTFGSGTRLTVV.

The chain employs TRBV5-1 and TRBJ2-5; D is unclear. Per the germline V gene, CDR1 is SGHRS and CDR2 is YFSETQ. With 5 bases removed from V and 3 bases from J, the gap between germline ends came to 8 bases. CDR3 length equals 12 residues. The CDR3 loop is CASRELEETQYF. CDR3 nucleotide sequence: TGCGCCAGCAGGGAGCTGGAAGAGACCCAGTACTTC.

A few counts support this clonotype. This chain links TRBV12-3 or TRBV12-4 with TRBJ2-2, with TRBD2 matching 7 bases. This CDR3 is built from 15 residues. The junction had 8 bases not matched to a gene; V was cut back by 7 bases and J by 3 bases. The DNA for the CDR3 is TGTGCCAGCACTCCTTCTGGGGGGGACACCGGGGAGCTGTTTTTT. Translated: CASTPSGGDTGELFF.

The gene calls are TRBV28 and TRBJ1-2, with D possibly matching TRBD1 (6 bases). This CDR3 spans 15 amino acids. In germline, CDR1 is MDHEN, CDR2 SYDVKM. Between the trimmed V and J ends, which lost 6 bases and 2 bases, there was a span of 16 bases. CDR3 nucleotides: TGTGCCAGCAGCCCCCCTGACAGGCAGAACTATGGCTACACCTTC. Protein sequence: CASSPPDRQNYGYTF.

The DNA for the CDR3 is TGTGCCAGCAGCTTAGAGGCCCCCGCCGGACAGAACACCGGGGAGCTGTTTTTT. It yields the protein CASSLEAPAGQNTGELFF. The rearrangement links TRBV7-6 to TRBJ2-2; tentatively, D is TRBD1 (5 bases). Trimming took 1 base from V and 1 from J, leaving 16 bases between them. From germline, CDR1 is SGHVS and CDR2 FNYEAQ. This CDR3 contains 18 residues.

This chain connects TRBV14 to TRBJ2-1, with D perhaps given as TRBD1 or TRBD2 (6 bases each). Germline V CDR1 and CDR2: SGHDN, FVKESK. Trimming left V 3 bases short and J 4 bases short, with 10 bases between. The CDR3 totals 14 residues. This CDR3 reads CASSHKGGYNEQFF. The CDR3 nucleotides read TGTGCCAGCAGCCACAAAGGGGGGTACAATGAGCAGTTCTTC.

This clonotype showed up just a few times. The V call is TRBV11-1, the J call TRBJ2-2, with 9 bases lining up with TRBD1. The CDR3 runs to 16 residues. V gave up 5 bases and J gave up 3 bases; unmatched junction bases: 7. Germline V gene sequence: CDR1 SGHAT, CDR2 FQDESV (reference sequence). The CDR3 sequence: CASSPRTGVDTGELFF. DNA of the CDR3: TGTGCCAGCAGCCCCCGGACAGGGGTCGACACCGGGGAGCTGTTTTTT.

V usage is TRBV4-2 and J usage is TRBJ2-3, with TRBD2 identical over 10 bases. The CDR3 loop spans 15 amino acids. The germline CDR1 and CDR2 sequences are LGHNA and YNFKEQ. V lost 2 bases and J lost 3; bases outside the gene matches: 2. Written as DNA, the CDR3 is TGTGCCAGCAGCCAACTAGCGGGGGCGACAGATACGCAGTATTTT. It yields the protein CASSQLAGATDTQYF.

The chain links TRBV4-3 to TRBJ1-4; D unresolved. The CDR3 consists of 16 residues. From germline, CDR1 is LGHNA and CDR2 YSLEER. Trimming took off 4 bases at V and 0 bases at J, with 12 bases between the two ends. The CDR3 region is CASSPRPGATNEKLFF. DNA of the CDR3: TGCGCCAGCAGCCCTAGACCCGGAGCAACTAATGAAAAACTGTTTTTT.

The chain has TRBV12-5 and TRBJ1-2, with TRBD1 matching over 7 bases. From germline, CDR1 is LGHNT and CDR2 FRNRAP. The CDR3 sequence is 16 residues long. Germline trimming cut 5 bases from V and 4 bases from J; bases unmatched to any gene: 13. The CDR3 coding sequence is TGTGCTAGTGGTCCGGCGGAGACAGGGATTCGCTATGGCTACACCTTC. Translation: CASGPAETGIRYGYTF.

The sample holds a few counts of this clonotype. The chain uses TRBV25-1 and TRBJ2-2; TRBD1 aligns across 9 bases. Germline CDR1 and CDR2: MGHDK and SYGVNS. The CDR3 sequence is 16 residues long. J gave up 1 base and V 4 bases, and 4 bases lay outside the gene matches. CDR3 region: CASSGLGQGNTGELFF. The CDR3 bases are TGTGCCAGCAGTGGGCTGGGACAGGGGAACACCGGGGAGCTGTTTTTT. The variable domain in full, completed from reference TRBV25-1 and TRBJ2-2, reads EADIYQTPRYLVIGTGKKITLECSQTMGHDKMYWYQQDPGMELHLIHYSYGVNSTEKGDLSSESTVSRIRTEHFPLTLESARPSHTSQYLCASSGLGQGNTGELFFGEGSRLTVL.

At least ten counts were recorded for this clonotype. The chain recombines TRBV5-1 with TRBJ1-1; D ambiguous. V was clipped by 5 bases and J by 5 bases, with 19 bases between them. This CDR3 is 15 amino acids long. Germline-derived CDR1 and CDR2 are SGHRS and YFSETQ. In DNA form, the CDR3 reads TGCGCCAGCAGTTTACTATTGGGAAAAGAGACTGAAGCTTTCTTT. Amino acid sequence: CASSLLLGKETEAFF.

This clonotype was recorded a few times. The chain uses TRBV24-1 and TRBJ2-1; 8 nucleotides agree with TRBD2. The trim removed 0 bases at V and 13 bases at J, leaving 7 bases unmatched. The CDR3 totals 14 residues. Germline assignment: CDR1 KGHDR and CDR2 SFDVKD. The CDR3 loop reads CATSDLLGSGVQFF. CDR3 nucleotide sequence: TGTGCCACCAGTGATTTGTTGGGTAGCGGGGTTCAGTTCTTC.

V is TRBV12-3 or TRBV12-4 and J is TRBJ2-3; tentative D call: TRBD2 (6 bases). Trimming stripped 6 bases from V and 8 bases from J, with 18 bases between. CDR3 length: 14 residues. The CDR3 DNA is TGTGCCAGCAGGACCGGGGACTTCCGTGTTACGCAGTATTTT. This encodes CASRTGDFRVTQYF.

The chain links TRBV7-2 to TRBJ2-7, with 8 bases matching TRBD2. CDR1 and CDR2 (germline): SGHTA, FQGNSA. There are 14 residues in the CDR3. The junction had 7 bases not matched to a gene; V was cut back by 5 bases and J by 4 bases. The CDR3 nucleotides are TGTGCCAGCAGCCCAACGGGGGGGCCATACGAGCAGTACGTC. Translation gives CASSPTGGPYEQYV.

The chain uses TRBV27 and TRBJ2-7; D might be TRBD1 or TRBD2, each matching 5 bases. The CDR3 spans 15 residues. Germline values: CDR1 MNHEY, CDR2 SMNVEV (reference sequence). The V end lost 2 bases, the J end lost 4 bases, and 15 bases lay between the germline ends. The CDR3 region is CASSLIGARGYEQYV. Written as DNA, the CDR3 is TGTGCCAGCAGTTTAATCGGGGCACGCGGGTACGAGCAGTACGTC.